These T cell receptor beta chains were read from a single sample in a study of cytotoxic CD8 clonotypes in ibrutinib-treated CLL. The table came from immunoSEQ multiplex PCR; TCRdb's copy has only in-frame clones and leaves some out. The sample includes about 40,000 clones, about 70% of them seen just once. The specimen comprised PBMCs, sampled at disease progression, from a patient treated with ibrutinib. All receptors derive from a human donor with chronic lymphocytic leukemia. Each CDR3 is given with its conserved first and last residue. Each record gives: V gene, J gene, clone size, D gene, CDR3 DNA, CDR3 protein. A D gene is named only where the DNA matches it firmly. Not all rows give a size; the values are once, few, many and, for expanded clones, a class.

V gene: TRBV5-1; J gene: TRBJ2-1; clone size: -; D gene: -; CDR3 DNA: TGCGCCAGCAGCTTGGTAAATAGCGGTTGGAACAATGAGCAGTTCTTC; CDR3 protein: CASSLVNSGWNNEQFF
V gene: TRBV9; J gene: TRBJ2-6; clone size: once; D gene: TRBD1; CDR3 DNA: TGTGCCAGCAGCCCTCCCCTGGGACAGTACTCTGGGGCCAACGTCCTGACTTTC; CDR3 protein: CASSPPLGQYSGANVLTF
V gene: TRBV4-2; J gene: TRBJ2-1; clone size: once; D gene: -; CDR3 DNA: TGTGCCAGCAGCCAAGATCGAGTGGCGAATGAGCAGTTCTTC; CDR3 protein: CASSQDRVANEQFF
V gene: TRBV2; J gene: TRBJ1-3; clone size: few; D gene: -; CDR3 DNA: TGTGCCAGCGTGGGGGAGTCGGTACTTGGAAACACCATATATTTT; CDR3 protein: CASVGESVLGNTIYF
V gene: TRBV9; J gene: TRBJ2-1; clone size: -; D gene: -; CDR3 DNA: TGTGCCAGCACCCTACAGGGGGAGGGCCGGTACAATGAGCAGTTCTTC; CDR3 protein: CASTLQGEGRYNEQFF
V gene: TRBV2; J gene: TRBJ1-5; clone size: -; D gene: -; CDR3 DNA: TGTGCCAGCAGTGGGGGGGACAATGGTGGGTACAATCAGCCCCAGCATTTT; CDR3 protein: CASSGGDNGGYNQPQHF
V gene: TRBV19; J gene: TRBJ1-5; clone size: -; D gene: TRBD1; CDR3 DNA: TGTGCCAGTAGAACCGGGACAGGGTCGCATCAGCCCCAGCATTTT; CDR3 protein: CASRTGTGSHQPQHF
V gene: TRBV19; J gene: TRBJ2-7; clone size: -; D gene: TRBD1; CDR3 DNA: TGTGCCAGTAGTATTGGGACAGGGTCCTCCTACGAGCAGTACTTC; CDR3 protein: CASSIGTGSSYEQYF
V gene: TRBV5-4; J gene: TRBJ1-1; clone size: few; D gene: -; CDR3 DNA: TGTGCCAGCAGCTTGAGGCTCGGGGACACTGAAGCTTTCTTT; CDR3 protein: CASSLRLGDTEAFF
V gene: TRBV7-9; J gene: TRBJ2-1; clone size: once; D gene: TRBD2; CDR3 DNA: TGTGCCAGCAGCTTAGTGCGGGGGACTAGCGGGTTTGACTACAATGAGCAGTTCTTC; CDR3 protein: CASSLVRGTSGFDYNEQFF
V gene: TRBV14; J gene: TRBJ1-2; clone size: once; D gene: TRBD1; CDR3 DNA: TGTGCCAGCAGCCAAGAGGGACAGGGAATCTATGGCTACACCTTC; CDR3 protein: CASSQEGQGIYGYTF
V gene: TRBV7-8; J gene: TRBJ1-3; clone size: once; D gene: -; CDR3 DNA: TGTGCCAGCAGCTCCGACAGAATCCCTGGAAACACCATATATTTT; CDR3 protein: CASSSDRIPGNTIYF
V gene: TRBV5-6; J gene: TRBJ2-7; clone size: -; D gene: -; CDR3 DNA: TGTGCCAGCAGTTATCGGGACACAGACTACGAGCAGTACTTC; CDR3 protein: CASSYRDTDYEQYF
V gene: TRBV7-3; J gene: TRBJ2-5; clone size: -; D gene: TRBD2; CDR3 DNA: TGTGCCAGCAGCCCTGTGGGACTAGCGGGATCTAGAGAGACCCAGTACTTC; CDR3 protein: CASSPVGLAGSRETQYF
V gene: TRBV5-1; J gene: TRBJ2-3; clone size: -; D gene: -; CDR3 DNA: TGCGCCAGCAACAACCGGGGCAGGGATACGCAGTATTTT; CDR3 protein: CASNNRGRDTQYF